This TCR beta chain originates from a study of blood T cell repertoires in COVID-19. Study background: Researchers got acute and convalescent COVID-19 samples from the United States, Italy and Spain. PBMCs, B-cell-depleted T cells, or T cells were the source of the cDNA or gDNA that made up the material.

The authors' processing: Scientists estimated how many nucleated cells there were by amplifying reference gene primers. Generated by immunoSEQ multiplex PCR, the TCRdb table keeps only in-frame clones and is missing some. The V and J calls and clone size are taken from that table; D and trimming were inferred from the DNA. The top ten hold about 1.5% of the sample, which has more than 80,000 clones, 90% seen once. There are 11 residues in the CDR3. The V gene's germline CDR1 is LNHDA and CDR2 SQIVND (reference sequence). V lost 6 bases and J lost 7, with 10 bases in between. The receptor's source is a human donor with active COVID-19. The donor label of this sample is uncertain. This chain links TRBV19 with TRBJ2-7; tentative D call: TRBD2 (6 bases). Sequenced input: peripheral blood. The DNA of the CDR3 is TGTGCCAGTAGACGGGGGAGGGAGCAGTACTTC. It is translated as CASRRGREQYF.